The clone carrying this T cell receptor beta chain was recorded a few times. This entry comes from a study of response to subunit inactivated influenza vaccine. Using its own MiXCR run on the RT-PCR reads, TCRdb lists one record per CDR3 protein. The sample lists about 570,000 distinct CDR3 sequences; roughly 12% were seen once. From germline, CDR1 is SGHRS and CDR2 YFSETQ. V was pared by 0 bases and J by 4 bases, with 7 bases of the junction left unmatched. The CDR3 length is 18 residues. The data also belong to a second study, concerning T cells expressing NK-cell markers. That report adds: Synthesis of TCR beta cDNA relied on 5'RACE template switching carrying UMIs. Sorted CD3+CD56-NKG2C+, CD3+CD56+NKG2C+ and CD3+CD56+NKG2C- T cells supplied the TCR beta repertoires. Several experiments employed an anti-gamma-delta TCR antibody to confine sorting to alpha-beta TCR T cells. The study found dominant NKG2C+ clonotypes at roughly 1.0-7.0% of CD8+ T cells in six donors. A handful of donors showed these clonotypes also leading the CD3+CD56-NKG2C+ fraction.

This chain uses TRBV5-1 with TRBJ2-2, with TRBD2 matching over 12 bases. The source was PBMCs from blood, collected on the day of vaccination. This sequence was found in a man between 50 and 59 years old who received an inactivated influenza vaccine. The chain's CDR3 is CASSLDLAGGPSTGELFF. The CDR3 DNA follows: TGCGCCAGCAGCTTGGATCTAGCGGGGGGGCCTAGCACCGGGGAGCTGTTTTTT.